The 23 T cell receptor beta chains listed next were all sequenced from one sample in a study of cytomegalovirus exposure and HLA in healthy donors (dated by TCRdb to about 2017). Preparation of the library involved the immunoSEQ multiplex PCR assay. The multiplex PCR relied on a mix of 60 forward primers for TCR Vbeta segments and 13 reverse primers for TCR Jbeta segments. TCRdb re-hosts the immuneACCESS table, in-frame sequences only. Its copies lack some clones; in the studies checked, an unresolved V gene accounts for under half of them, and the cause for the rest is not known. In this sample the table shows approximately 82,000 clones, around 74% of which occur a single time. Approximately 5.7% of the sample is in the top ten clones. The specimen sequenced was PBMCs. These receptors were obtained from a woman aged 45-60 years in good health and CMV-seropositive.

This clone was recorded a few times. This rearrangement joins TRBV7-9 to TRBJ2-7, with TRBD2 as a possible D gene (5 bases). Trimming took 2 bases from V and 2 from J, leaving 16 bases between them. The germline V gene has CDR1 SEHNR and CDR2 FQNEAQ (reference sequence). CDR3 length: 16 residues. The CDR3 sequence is CASSLSVGEHAYEQYF. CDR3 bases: TGTGCCAGCAGCTTATCCGTGGGAGAGCATGCCTACGAGCAGTACTTC.

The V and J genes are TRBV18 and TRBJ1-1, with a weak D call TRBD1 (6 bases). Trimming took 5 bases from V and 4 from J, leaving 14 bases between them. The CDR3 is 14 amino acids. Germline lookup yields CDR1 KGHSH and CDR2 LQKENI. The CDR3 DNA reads TGTGCCAGCTCATCAACAGGGAGTCGCACTGAAGCTTTCTTT. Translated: CASSSTGSRTEAFF. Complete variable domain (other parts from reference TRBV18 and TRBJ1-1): NAGVMQNPRHLVRRRGQEARLRCSPMKGHSHVYWYRQLPEEGLKFMVYLQKENIIDESGMPKERFSAEFPKEGPSILRIQQVVRGDSAAYFCASSSTGSRTEAFFGQGTRLTVV.

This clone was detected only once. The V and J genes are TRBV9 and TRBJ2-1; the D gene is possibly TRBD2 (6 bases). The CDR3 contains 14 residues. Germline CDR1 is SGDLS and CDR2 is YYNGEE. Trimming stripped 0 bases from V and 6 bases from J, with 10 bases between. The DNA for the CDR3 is TGTGCCAGCAGCGTAGGGGGTAGCGGCAATGAGCAGTTCTTC. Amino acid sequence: CASSVGGSGNEQFF.

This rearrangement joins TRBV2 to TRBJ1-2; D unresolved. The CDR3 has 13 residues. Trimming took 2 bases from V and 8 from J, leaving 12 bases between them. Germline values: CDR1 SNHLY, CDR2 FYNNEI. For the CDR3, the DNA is TGTGCCAGCAGTGAAAGAGGGATTGGCGGCTACACCTTC. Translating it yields CASSERGIGGYTF.

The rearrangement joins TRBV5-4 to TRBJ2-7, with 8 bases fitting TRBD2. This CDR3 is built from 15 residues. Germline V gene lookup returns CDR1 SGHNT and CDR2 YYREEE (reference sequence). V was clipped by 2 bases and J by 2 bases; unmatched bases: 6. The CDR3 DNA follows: TGTGCCAGCAGCTTTAGAGCGGGAGTTACCTACGAGCAGTACTTC. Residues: CASSFRAGVTYEQYF.

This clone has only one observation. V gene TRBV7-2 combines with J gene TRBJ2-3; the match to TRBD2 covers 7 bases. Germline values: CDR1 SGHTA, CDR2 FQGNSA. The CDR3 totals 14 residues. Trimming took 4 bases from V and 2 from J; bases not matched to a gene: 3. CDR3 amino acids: CASSSSGVTDTQYF. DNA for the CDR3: TGTGCCAGCAGCTCTAGCGGTGTCACAGATACGCAGTATTTT.

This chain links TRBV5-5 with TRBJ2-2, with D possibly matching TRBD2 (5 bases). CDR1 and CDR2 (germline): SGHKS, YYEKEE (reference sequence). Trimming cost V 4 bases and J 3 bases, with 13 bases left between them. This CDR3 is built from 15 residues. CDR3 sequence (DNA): TGTGCCAGCAGCCACGGGGTAGGGTACACCGGGGAGCTGTTTTTT. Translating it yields CASSHGVGYTGELFF.

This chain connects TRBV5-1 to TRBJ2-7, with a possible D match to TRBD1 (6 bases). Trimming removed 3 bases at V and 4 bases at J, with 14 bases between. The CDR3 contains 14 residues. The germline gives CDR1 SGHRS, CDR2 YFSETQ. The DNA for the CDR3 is TGCGCCAGCAGCTCAGGGGTAGGAGGTTACGAGCAGTACTTC. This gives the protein CASSSGVGGYEQYF.

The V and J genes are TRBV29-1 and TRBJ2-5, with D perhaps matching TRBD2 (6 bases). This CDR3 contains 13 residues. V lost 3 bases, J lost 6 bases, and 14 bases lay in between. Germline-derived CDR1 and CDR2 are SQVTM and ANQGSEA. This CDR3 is CSVDLSGLQTQYF. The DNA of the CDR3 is TGCAGCGTTGACCTTAGCGGTCTCCAGACCCAGTACTTC.

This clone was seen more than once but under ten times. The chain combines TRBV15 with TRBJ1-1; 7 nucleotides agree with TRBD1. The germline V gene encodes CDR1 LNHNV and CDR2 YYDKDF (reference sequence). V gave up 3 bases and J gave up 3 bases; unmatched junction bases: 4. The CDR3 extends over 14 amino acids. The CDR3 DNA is TGTGCCACCAGCAGCAGCAGGGGGTACACTGAAGCTTTCTTT. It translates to CATSSSRGYTEAFF.

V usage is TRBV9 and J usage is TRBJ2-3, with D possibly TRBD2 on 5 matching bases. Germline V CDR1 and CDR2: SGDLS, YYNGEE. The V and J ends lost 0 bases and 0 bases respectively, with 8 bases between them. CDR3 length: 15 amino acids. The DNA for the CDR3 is TGTGCCAGCAGCGTAGATGGCGGGAGCACAGATACGCAGTATTTT. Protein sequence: CASSVDGGSTDTQYF.

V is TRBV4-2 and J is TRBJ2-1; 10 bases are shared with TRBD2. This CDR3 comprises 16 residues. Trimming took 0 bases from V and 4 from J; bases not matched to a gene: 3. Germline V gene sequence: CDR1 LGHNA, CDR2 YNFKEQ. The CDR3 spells CASSQDSAGGYNEQFF. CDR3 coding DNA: TGTGCCAGCAGCCAAGATTCAGCGGGAGGGTACAATGAGCAGTTCTTC.

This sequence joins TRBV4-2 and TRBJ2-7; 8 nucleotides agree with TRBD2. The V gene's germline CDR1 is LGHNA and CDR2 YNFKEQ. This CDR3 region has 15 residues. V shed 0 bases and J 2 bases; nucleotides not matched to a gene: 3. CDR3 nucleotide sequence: TGTGCCAGCAGCCAAGATCCTAGCGGGCCCTACGAGCAGTACTTC. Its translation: CASSQDPSGPYEQYF.

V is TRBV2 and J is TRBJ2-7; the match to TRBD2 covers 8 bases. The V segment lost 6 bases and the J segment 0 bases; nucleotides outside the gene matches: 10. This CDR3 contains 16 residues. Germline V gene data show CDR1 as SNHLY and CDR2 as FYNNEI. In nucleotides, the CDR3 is TGTGCCAGCAGAGGCGGGCTAGCGGGTAGCTCCTACGAGCAGTACTTC. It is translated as CASRGGLAGSSYEQYF.

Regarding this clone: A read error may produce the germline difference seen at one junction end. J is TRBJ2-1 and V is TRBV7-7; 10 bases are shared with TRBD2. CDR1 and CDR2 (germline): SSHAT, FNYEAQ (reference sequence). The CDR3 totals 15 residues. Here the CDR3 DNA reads TGTGCTAGCAGCCCAGCGGGAGGGCTTTACAATGAGCAGTTCTTC. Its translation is CASSPAGGLYNEQFF.

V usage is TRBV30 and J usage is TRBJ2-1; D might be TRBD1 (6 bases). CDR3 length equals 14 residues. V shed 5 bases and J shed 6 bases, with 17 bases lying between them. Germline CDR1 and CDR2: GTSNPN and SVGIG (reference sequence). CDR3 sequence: CAWVKDSLFNEQFF. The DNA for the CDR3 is TGTGCCTGGGTGAAGGACAGCCTGTTCAATGAGCAGTTCTTC.

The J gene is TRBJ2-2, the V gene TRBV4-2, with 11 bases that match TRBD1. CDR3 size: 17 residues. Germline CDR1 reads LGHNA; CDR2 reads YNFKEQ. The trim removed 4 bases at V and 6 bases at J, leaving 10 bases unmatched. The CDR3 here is CASSLQSGTGGSGELFF. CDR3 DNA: TGTGCCAGCAGCCTACAATCCGGGACAGGGGGATCCGGGGAGCTGTTTTTT.

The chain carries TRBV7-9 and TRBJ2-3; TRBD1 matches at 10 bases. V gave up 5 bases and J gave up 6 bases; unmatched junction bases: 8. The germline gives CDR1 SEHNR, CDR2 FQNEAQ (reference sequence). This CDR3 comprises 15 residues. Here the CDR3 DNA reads TGTGCCAGCAGCAACCGGGACAGGGGATCGGATACGCAGTATTTT. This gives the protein CASSNRDRGSDTQYF.

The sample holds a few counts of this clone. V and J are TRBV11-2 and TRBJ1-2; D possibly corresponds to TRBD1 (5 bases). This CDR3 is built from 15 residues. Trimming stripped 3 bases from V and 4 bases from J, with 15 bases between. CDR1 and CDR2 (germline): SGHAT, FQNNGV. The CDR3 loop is CASSFGQTSPYGYTF. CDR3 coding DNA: TGTGCCAGCAGCTTTGGACAAACTTCCCCCTATGGCTACACCTTC.

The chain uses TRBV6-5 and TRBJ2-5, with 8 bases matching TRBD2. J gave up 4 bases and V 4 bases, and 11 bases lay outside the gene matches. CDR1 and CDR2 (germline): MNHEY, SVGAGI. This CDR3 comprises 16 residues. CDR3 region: CASSLRSGTVPETQYF. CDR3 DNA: TGTGCCAGCAGTTTACGTAGCGGGACCGTGCCAGAGACCCAGTACTTC.

The CDR3 sequence is CASRSRVDAYEQYF. As DNA, the CDR3 is TGTGCCAGCAGATCCAGGGTGGATGCGTACGAGCAGTACTTC. This sequence joins TRBV27 and TRBJ2-7, with D possibly being TRBD1 (5 bases). The CDR3 sequence is 14 residues long. Looked up from germline, CDR1 is MNHEY and CDR2 is SMNVEV (reference sequence). V lost 6 bases and J lost 4, with 16 bases in between.

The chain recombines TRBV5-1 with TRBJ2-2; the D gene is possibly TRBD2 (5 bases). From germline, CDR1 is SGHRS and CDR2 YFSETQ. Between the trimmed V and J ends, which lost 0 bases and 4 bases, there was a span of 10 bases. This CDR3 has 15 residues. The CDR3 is CASSLEGRGTGELFF. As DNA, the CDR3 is TGCGCCAGCAGCTTGGAAGGGAGAGGCACCGGGGAGCTGTTTTTT.

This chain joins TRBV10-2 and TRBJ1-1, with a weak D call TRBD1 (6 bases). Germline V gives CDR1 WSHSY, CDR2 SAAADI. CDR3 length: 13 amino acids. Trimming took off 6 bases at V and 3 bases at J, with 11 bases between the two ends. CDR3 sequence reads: CASRATGDTEAFF. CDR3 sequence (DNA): TGCGCCAGCAGGGCGACAGGAGACACTGAAGCTTTCTTT.